These 10 T cell receptor beta chains originate from one sample sequenced in a study of blood T cell repertoires in COVID-19. Method: immunoSEQ multiplex PCR; TCRdb's copy keeps in-frame clones and lacks some. The sample has 150,000 to 200,000 clones, roughly 84% seen once. Sample: peripheral blood. These receptors came from a woman in her seventies with COVID-19, enrolled during active disease.

Note on this clone: The junction departs from the called germline gene at one end, perhaps through a read error. J is TRBJ2-1 and V is TRBV7-7, with TRBD1 matching 10 bases. This CDR3 has 14 amino acids. Germline assignment: CDR1 SSHAT and CDR2 FNYEAQ (reference sequence). The CDR3 region has the DNA TGTGCTAGCAGCCTCGACAGGGGGCGGAATGAGCAGTTCTTC. This encodes CASSLDRGRNEQFF.

The chain recombines TRBV27 with TRBJ2-1; unclear D gene. Germline V gene sequence: CDR1 MNHEY, CDR2 SMNVEV (reference sequence). Trimming left V 4 bases short and J 1 base short, with 5 bases between. The CDR3 length is 13 residues. CDR3 nucleotide sequence: TGTGCCAGCAGTTATCTTTCCTACAATGAGCAGTTCTTC. Encoded protein: CASSYLSYNEQFF.

This clone was picked up one time. V is TRBV19 and J is TRBJ1-3; no firm D call. V lost 6 bases and J lost 5, with 14 bases in between. This CDR3 is built from 14 residues. Germline CDR1 is LNHDA and CDR2 is SQIVND (reference sequence). In DNA, the CDR3 is TGTGCCAGTAGCCCATCCGGGAATAGAAACACCATATATTTT. Translated, it gives CASSPSGNRNTIYF.

V is TRBV3-1 (or the pseudogene TRBV3-2) and J is TRBJ2-5; 10 positions agree with TRBD2. V lost 4 bases to trimming and J lost 0 bases; unmatched junction nucleotides: 11. Germline CDR1 LGHDT, CDR2 YNNKEL (reference sequence). The CDR3 covers 18 residues. In DNA form, the CDR3 reads TGTGCCAGCAGCCCTCGCAGAGGACTAGCGGCGTACCAAGAGACCCAGTACTTC. It specifies CASSPRRGLAAYQETQYF.

The rearrangement uses TRBV30 and TRBJ2-1; D is ambiguous. This CDR3 has 11 residues. V was trimmed by 3 bases and J by 10 bases, leaving 10 bases between them. The germline gives CDR1 GTSNPN, CDR2 SVGIG (reference sequence). In DNA, the CDR3 is TGTGCCTGGAGCCTCCTGGGCGAGCAGTTCTTC. Residues: CAWSLLGEQFF.

The CDR3 nucleotides are TGTGCCAGCAGCTTGGGACAGTTCACGAACACCGGGGAGCTGTTTTTT. This gives the protein CASSLGQFTNTGELFF. The chain employs TRBV5-6 and TRBJ2-2, with TRBD1 as a possible D gene (5 bases). With 0 bases removed from V and 0 bases from J, the gap between germline ends came to 9 bases. The CDR3 has 16 residues. Germline CDR1 reads SGHDT; CDR2 reads YYEEEE.

This sequence joins TRBV3-1 (or the pseudogene TRBV3-2) and TRBJ2-3; weak D call: TRBD2 (5 bases). Trimming took 6 bases from V and 2 from J, leaving 12 bases between them. Germline CDR1 reads LGHDT; CDR2 reads YNNKEL (reference sequence). CDR3 length: 14 residues. The CDR3 nucleotides are TGTGCCAGCAGGTCGGCTAGCCCCACAGATACGCAGTATTTT. Translated: CASRSASPTDTQYF.

DNA of the CDR3: TGCAGCGTACGGGACACCCTCAGGGGTGAAAAACTGTTTTTT. Translating gives CSVRDTLRGEKLFF. The chain links TRBV29-1 to TRBJ1-4, with TRBD1 as a possible D gene (6 bases). Trimming shortened V by 6 bases and J by 7 bases, and 18 bases separated the two germline ends. CDR3 length: 14 residues. Germline-derived CDR1 and CDR2 are SQVTM and ANQGSEA.

The chain carries TRBV21-1 and TRBJ1-2; TRBD1 is the table's D call and was not checked against the DNA. TRBV21-1 is a pseudogene. CDR3 size: 17 residues. CDR3: CASSKVPTGDRNYGYTF. In DNA, the CDR3 is TGTGCCAGCAGCAAAGTTCCCACAGGGGACAGGAACTATGGCTACACCTTC.

The V and J genes are TRBV3-1 (or the pseudogene TRBV3-2) and TRBJ1-1; D might be TRBD1 (5 bases). Germline V gene lookup returns CDR1 LGHDT and CDR2 YNNKEL (reference sequence). The CDR3 contains 15 residues. V lost 4 bases, J lost 4 bases, and 16 bases lay in between. Written as DNA, the CDR3 is TGTGCCAGCAGCCCCGGGGGGTTTAGGAGCACTGAAGCTTTCTTT. It translates to CASSPGGFRSTEAFF.